The text below deals with one T cell receptor (beta chain). The CDR3 has 16 residues. Per germline, CDR1 MGHRA and CDR2 YSYEKL. J was trimmed by 3 bases and V by 1 base; bases with no gene match: 2. These data originate in a study of T cell changes during pregnancy in multiple sclerosis. The repertoire was sequenced with immunoSEQ multiplex PCR; TCRdb's copy has only in-frame clones and lacks some. The data show approximately 70,000 clones, more than 90% seen once. The chain is built from TRBV4-1 and TRBJ2-1; 11 bases line up with TRBD2. The origin of this receptor is a female donor with multiple sclerosis, enrolled in a pregnancy study. The sequences come from peripheral blood, collected in the first trimester of pregnancy. The CDR3 sequence is CASSQVAGGIYNEQFF. The CDR3 DNA reads as TGCGCCAGCAGCCAAGTAGCGGGGGGGATCTACAATGAGCAGTTCTTC.